What follows are 14 T cell receptor beta chains derived from one specimen sequenced in a study of identifying expanded T cells in peripheral blood. Only in-frame clones appear in the TCRdb table, and some are missing; sequencing was by immunoSEQ multiplex PCR. Of 80,000 or so clones listed, approximately 84% are singletons. Sequencing was performed on blood. These receptors were collected from a person aged 18-70 years in good health.

The chain couples TRBV11-3 to TRBJ2-3; TRBD2 matches 12 bases. CDR1 and CDR2 from the germline V gene are SGHNT and YENEEA. This CDR3 comprises 14 residues. Trimming cost V 4 bases and J 9 bases; bases outside gene matches: 5. This CDR3 is CASSSGTSGSTQYF. CDR3 DNA: TGTGCCAGCAGCTCCGGGACTAGCGGGTCCACGCAGTATTTT.

The chain uses TRBV28 and TRBJ2-1; 7 bases match TRBD1. The CDR3 sequence is 17 residues long. CDR1 MDHEN and CDR2 SYDVKM come from the germline V gene. V lost 5 bases to trimming and J lost 4 bases; unmatched junction nucleotides: 14. The CDR3 sequence is CASSTGTVATFYNEQFF. The CDR3 DNA is TGTGCCAGCAGTACCGGGACAGTAGCGACATTTTACAATGAGCAGTTCTTC.

The gene calls are TRBV9 and TRBJ2-3; 14 bases are a match to TRBD2. V shed 4 bases, J shed 0 bases, and the junction held 7 bases outside the gene matches. CDR1 and CDR2 (germline): SGDLS, YYNGEE. This CDR3 comprises 18 residues. CDR3 residues: CASSPGLAGGSSTDTQYF. CDR3 nucleotide sequence: TGTGCCAGCAGCCCTGGACTAGCGGGGGGATCTAGCACAGATACGCAGTATTTT.

This chain links TRBV7-2 with TRBJ2-1; 8 bases agree with TRBD2. The CDR3 sequence is 15 residues long. The V gene end was trimmed by 5 bases and the J gene end by 6 bases; junction bases not matched to a gene: 9. Germline V gene sequence: CDR1 SGHTA, CDR2 FQGNSA. This CDR3 reads CASSPIAGTGNEQFF. CDR3 nucleotide sequence: TGTGCCAGCAGCCCAATAGCGGGGACGGGCAATGAGCAGTTCTTC.

V and J are TRBV28 and TRBJ2-3, with 11 bases identical to TRBD2. The CDR3 has 16 amino acids. J gave up 0 bases and V 8 bases, and 7 bases lay outside the gene matches. CDR1 and CDR2 from the germline V gene are MDHEN and SYDVKM. DNA of the CDR3: TGTGCCAGCGGGATAGCGGGAGGGCCTAGCACAGATACGCAGTATTTT. It is translated as CASGIAGGPSTDTQYF.

V gene TRBV2 combines with J gene TRBJ2-1; TRBD2 matches at 9 bases. This CDR3 spans 15 amino acids. Trimming took 5 bases from V and 8 from J; bases not matched to a gene: 10. Germline V gene sequence: CDR1 SNHLY, CDR2 FYNNEI. CDR3 residues: CASSTGLARWDEQFF. CDR3 coding DNA: TGTGCCAGCAGTACCGGACTAGCGAGGTGGGATGAGCAGTTCTTC.

The genes are TRBV30 and TRBJ1-4, with 10 bases lining up with TRBD1. V gave up 4 bases and J gave up 6 bases; unmatched junction bases: 5. Per the germline V gene, CDR1 is GTSNPN and CDR2 is SVGIG (reference sequence). The CDR3 extends over 14 amino acids. The CDR3: CAWKSGTGDEKLFF. The CDR3 DNA is TGTGCCTGGAAATCCGGGACAGGGGATGAAAAACTGTTTTTT.

The J gene is TRBJ2-1, the V gene TRBV10-2; 9 bases agree with TRBD2. There are 14 residues in the CDR3. Per germline, CDR1 WSHSY and CDR2 SAAADI. The V gene end was trimmed by 6 bases and the J gene end by 8 bases; junction bases not matched to a gene: 8. The CDR3 here is CASRASGDDYEQFF. The CDR3 nucleotides read TGCGCCAGCAGGGCTAGCGGGGATGACTATGAGCAGTTCTTC.

The V gene is TRBV7-2, the J gene TRBJ2-1; D perhaps matches TRBD2 (7 bases). Between the trimmed V and J ends, which lost 5 bases and 7 bases, there was a span of 12 bases. The CDR3 covers 13 residues. CDR1 is SGHTA and CDR2 is FQGNSA in the germline V gene. The CDR3, as DNA: TGTGCCAGCAGCCGTCGGGGGGCGAATGAGCAGTTCTTC. It is translated as CASSRRGANEQFF. The complete variable domain, with remaining parts taken from reference TRBV7-2 and TRBJ2-1, reads GAGVSQSPSNKVTEKGKDVELRCDPISGHTALYWYRQSLGQGLEFLIYFQGNSAPDKSGLPSDRFSAERTGGSVSTLTIQRTQQEDSAVYLCASSRRGANEQFFGPGTRLTVL.

This clone was seen a handful of times. The genes are TRBV5-5 and TRBJ1-5; D ambiguous. Per the germline V gene, CDR1 is SGHKS and CDR2 is YYEKEE (reference sequence). Trimming left V 4 bases short and J 0 bases short, with 14 bases between. The CDR3 covers 16 residues. The CDR3 protein is CASSPLASISNQPQHF. CDR3 in DNA: TGTGCCAGCAGCCCACTTGCTTCCATTAGCAATCAGCCCCAGCATTTT. The full variable domain, its missing parts supplied by reference TRBV5-5 and TRBJ1-5, is DAGVTQSPTHLIKTRGQQVTLRCSPISGHKSVSWYQQVLGQGPQFIFQYYEKEERGRGNFPDRFSARQFPNYSSELNVNALLLGDSALYLCASSPLASISNQPQHFGDGTRLSIL.

The rearrangement uses TRBV6-5 and TRBJ2-1, with 8 nucleotides matching TRBD2. With V trimmed by 5 bases and J by 5 bases, 8 bases remained unmatched. The CDR3 contains 15 residues. The germline CDR1 and CDR2 sequences are MNHEY and SVGAGI. The DNA for the CDR3 is TGTGCCAGCAGTCTCTCCCTAGCGGGTAACAATGAGCAGTTCTTC. Protein sequence: CASSLSLAGNNEQFF.

This clone has a count of ten or more. Other DNA variants within this sample encode the same CDR3. The rearrangement uses TRBV4-3 and TRBJ1-2; perhaps TRBD1 as D (6 bases). This CDR3 region has 15 residues. Germline V gene data show CDR1 as LGHNA and CDR2 as YSLEER. V was cut by 1 base and J by 3 bases, with 12 bases left in between. The CDR3 DNA reads as TGCGCCAGCAGCCAAGCTCTACAGGGAGACTATGGCTACACCTTC. The encoded protein is CASSQALQGDYGYTF.

The CDR3 sequence: CSVPGQGNDEQFF. Here the CDR3 DNA reads TGCAGCGTGCCGGGACAGGGGAATGATGAGCAGTTCTTC. The rearrangement uses TRBV29-1 and TRBJ2-1; 10 bases map to TRBD1. Trimming took 6 bases from V and 8 from J; bases not matched to a gene: 7. CDR1 is SQVTM and CDR2 is ANQGSEA in the germline V gene. This CDR3 is 13 amino acids long.

The chain links TRBV18 to TRBJ2-1, with 10 bases identical to TRBD1. The germline V gene encodes CDR1 KGHSH and CDR2 LQKENI. The CDR3 extends over 14 amino acids. The junction had 2 bases not matched to a gene; V was cut back by 4 bases and J by 5 bases. Here the CDR3 reads CASSLGQGDNEQFF. CDR3 nucleotide sequence: TGTGCCAGCTCACTCGGACAGGGGGACAATGAGCAGTTCTTC. Drawing the rest from reference TRBV18 and TRBJ2-1, the complete variable domain is NAGVMQNPRHLVRRRGQEARLRCSPMKGHSHVYWYRQLPEEGLKFMVYLQKENIIDESGMPKERFSAEFPKEGPSILRIQQVVRGDSAAYFCASSLGQGDNEQFFGPGTRLTVL.